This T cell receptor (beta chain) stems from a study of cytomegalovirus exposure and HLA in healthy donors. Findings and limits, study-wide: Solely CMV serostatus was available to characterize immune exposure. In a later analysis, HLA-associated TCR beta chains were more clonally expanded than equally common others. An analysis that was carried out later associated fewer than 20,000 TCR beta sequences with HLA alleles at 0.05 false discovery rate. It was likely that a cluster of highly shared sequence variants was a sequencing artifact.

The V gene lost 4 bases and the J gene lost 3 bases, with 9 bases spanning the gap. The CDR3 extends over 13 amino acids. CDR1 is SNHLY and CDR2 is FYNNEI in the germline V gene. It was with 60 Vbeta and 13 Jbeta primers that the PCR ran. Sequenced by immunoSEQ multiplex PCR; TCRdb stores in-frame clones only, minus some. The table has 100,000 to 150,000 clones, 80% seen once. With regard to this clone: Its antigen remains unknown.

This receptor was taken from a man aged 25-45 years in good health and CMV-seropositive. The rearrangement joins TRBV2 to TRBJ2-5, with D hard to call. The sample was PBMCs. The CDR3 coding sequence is TGTGCCAGCAGTGGGGCAGCTAAAGAGACCCAGTACTTC. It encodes CASSGAAKETQYF.